Listed here are 28 T cell receptor beta chains from one sample, sequenced in a study of cytomegalovirus exposure and HLA in healthy donors. This PCR relied on a set of 60 Vbeta primers and 13 Jbeta primers. Profiling relied on immunoSEQ multiplex PCR, and the TCRdb table lists in-frame clones only, not all of them. The sample records 210,000 or so clones, 60% to 80% being singletons. The sample consisted of PBMCs. All receptors derive from a man aged 18 to 29 in good health and CMV-seronegative.

DNA of the CDR3: TGTGCCAGCAGTTTAGCACTAGCGCGGGAGACCCAGTACTTC. Residues: CASSLALARETQYF. This rearrangement joins TRBV28 to TRBJ2-5; 7 bases fit TRBD2. This CDR3 has 14 amino acids. CDR1 MDHEN and CDR2 SYDVKM come from the germline V gene. V was clipped by 2 bases and J by 5 bases; unmatched bases: 5.

The chain has TRBV9 and TRBJ1-6, with 9 positions matching TRBD1. The CDR3 has 15 amino acids. The junction had 3 bases not matched to a gene; V was cut back by 3 bases and J by 5 bases. The germline V gene has CDR1 SGDLS and CDR2 YYNGEE. The CDR3 DNA is TGTGCCAGCAGCGGCGGACAGGGGAATAATTCACCCCTCCACTTT. This translates into CASSGGQGNNSPLHF.

The rearrangement uses TRBV7-3 and TRBJ1-6; 9 bases are shared with TRBD1. Unmatched junction bases numbered 7, after V lost 4 bases and J lost 9 bases. CDR1 and CDR2 (germline): SGHTA, FQGTGA. The CDR3 spans 15 residues. Written as DNA, the CDR3 is TGTGCCAGCAGCTCGGAACCGGGACAGGGTTCACCCCTCCACTTT. Translation gives CASSSEPGQGSPLHF.

The chain is built from TRBV7-6 and TRBJ2-5; 8 bases agree with TRBD2. V shed 1 base and J 2 bases; nucleotides not matched to a gene: 18. The CDR3 runs to 20 residues. Looked up from germline, CDR1 is SGHVS and CDR2 is FNYEAQ. The CDR3 nucleotides read TGTGCCAGCAGCTTAGGTCCCCCCGCCGGGACTAGTGGTTGGCAAGAGACCCAGTACTTC. Amino acid sequence: CASSLGPPAGTSGWQETQYF. Supplemented by reference TRBV7-6 and TRBJ2-5, the full variable domain reads GAGVSQSPRYKVTKRGQDVALRCDPISGHVSLYWYRQALGQGPEFLTYFNYEAQQDKSGLPNDRFSAERPEGSISTLTIQRTEQRDSAMYRCASSLGPPAGTSGWQETQYFGPGTRLLVL.

V is TRBV9 and J is TRBJ2-1, with D possibly matching TRBD2 (5 bases). The V and J ends lost 4 bases and 5 bases respectively, with 16 bases between them. Germline lookup yields CDR1 SGDLS and CDR2 YYNGEE. The CDR3 contains 15 residues. CDR3 DNA: TGTGCCAGCAGCCATACCGGGGATAAAAACAATGAGCAGTTCTTC. This sequence encodes CASSHTGDKNNEQFF.

The chain has TRBV6-5 and TRBJ2-6, with a weak D call TRBD2 (6 bases). Trimming removed 6 bases at V and 4 bases at J, with 10 bases between. Germline CDR1 reads MNHEY; CDR2 reads SVGAGI. This CDR3 contains 14 residues. As DNA, the CDR3 is TGTGCCAGCAGGGAGGGTTTGGGGGCCAACGTCCTGACTTTC. Translation gives CASREGLGANVLTF.

The rearrangement links TRBV6-1 to TRBJ2-1; 8 bases map to TRBD1. CDR3 length: 16 amino acids. The germline V gene has CDR1 MNHNS and CDR2 SASEGT. V gave up 3 bases and J gave up 0 bases; unmatched junction bases: 4. The CDR3 coding sequence is TGTGCCAGCAGTGAGCAGGGACAGGCCTCCTACAATGAGCAGTTCTTC. Translation gives CASSEQGQASYNEQFF.

This clone appeared once. One end of the junction does not line up with germline, which may come from a read error. The chain joins TRBV9 to TRBJ1-5, with 10 bases fitting TRBD1. The CDR3 has 16 residues. Germline V gene lookup returns CDR1 SGDLS and CDR2 YYNGEE. CDR3 sequence reads: CASSAGTGDSNRPQHF. The CDR3 nucleotides read TGTGCCAGCAGCGCTGGGACAGGGGATAGCAATCGGCCCCAGCATTTT. The variable domain in full, with the rest retrieved from reference TRBV9 and TRBJ1-5, is DSGVTQTPKHLITATGQRVTLRCSPRSGDLSVYWYQQSLDQGLQFLIQYYNGEERAKGNILERFSAQQFPDLHSELNLSSLELGDSALYFCASSAGTGDSNRPQHFGDGTRLSIL.

This chain links TRBV7-9 with TRBJ1-5; TRBD1 matches at 7 bases. There are 14 residues in the CDR3. V was pared by 5 bases and J by 11 bases, with 12 bases of the junction left unmatched. Germline V gene data show CDR1 as SEHNR and CDR2 as FQNEAQ (reference sequence). In DNA, the CDR3 is TGTGCCAGCAGCACCCAGTCAGGGGGGCAGGCCCAGCATTTT. This translates into CASSTQSGGQAQHF.

The CDR3 spells CASSETLAGDLNTGELFF. The DNA for the CDR3 is TGTGCCAGCAGTGAAACCCTAGCGGGAGACCTCAACACCGGGGAGCTGTTTTTT. V and J are TRBV2 and TRBJ2-2; 10 bases align to TRBD2. Trimming at V came to 2 bases and at J to 2 bases, leaving 8 bases not matched to a gene. This CDR3 is built from 18 residues. CDR1 is SNHLY and CDR2 is FYNNEI in the germline V gene.

V usage is TRBV30 and J usage is TRBJ2-1, with 11 positions matching TRBD2. This CDR3 is 15 amino acids long. After removal of 4 bases from V and 5 bases from J, the junction contained 7 bases not matched to a gene. Germline CDR1 is GTSNPN and CDR2 is SVGIG (reference sequence). The CDR3 sequence: CAWTRGTSGNNEQFF. CDR3 bases: TGTGCCTGGACCCGCGGGACTAGCGGAAACAATGAGCAGTTCTTC. The variable domain in full, completed from reference TRBV30 and TRBJ2-1, reads SQTIHQWPATLVQPVGSPLSLECTVEGTSNPNLYWYRQAAGRGLQLLFYSVGIGQISSEVPQNLSASRPQDRQFILSSKKLLLSDSGFYLCAWTRGTSGNNEQFFGPGTRLTVL.

The gene calls are TRBV14 and TRBJ1-2, with a possible D match to TRBD1 (5 bases). CDR1 and CDR2 from the germline V gene are SGHDN and FVKESK. The CDR3 is 14 residues long. Trimming left V 6 bases short and J 5 bases short, with 16 bases between. The CDR3 DNA reads as TGTGCCAGCAGTCTATCCTCGGGGGTTTATGGCTACACCTTC. Protein product: CASSLSSGVYGYTF.

The V and J genes are TRBV6-5 and TRBJ2-1; possibly TRBD2 for D (6 bases). The V gene's germline CDR1 is MNHEY and CDR2 SVGAGI. V lost 0 bases and J 7 bases, leaving 13 bases between the germline ends. The CDR3 covers 15 residues. As DNA, the CDR3 is TGTGCCAGCAGTTACTCGTCTAGCGATGGGAATGAGCAGTTCTTC. Translating it yields CASSYSSSDGNEQFF.

This clone was seen a handful of times. The chain recombines TRBV30 with TRBJ1-5; tentative D call: TRBD1 (6 bases). With 1 base removed from V and 3 bases from J, the gap between germline ends came to 10 bases. The germline gives CDR1 GTSNPN, CDR2 SVGIG (reference sequence). The CDR3 has 14 amino acids. The CDR3 DNA reads as TGTGCCTGGAGTGCGGGACACTTCAATCAGCCCCAGCATTTT. Translated, it gives CAWSAGHFNQPQHF.

This clone appeared a few times. This chain uses TRBV9 with TRBJ1-5, with 12 bases fitting TRBD1. Germline V gene lookup returns CDR1 SGDLS and CDR2 YYNGEE. V shed 6 bases and J 6 bases; nucleotides not matched to a gene: 10. The CDR3 has 16 residues. The CDR3 nucleotides are TGTGCCAGCATCACTCTACCGGGACAGGGGGCTCAGCCCCAGCATTTT. Protein product: CASITLPGQGAQPQHF.

The CDR3 bases are TGTGCCAGCTCACCGGACAGGGCTTATACGTGGGAGCAGTACTTC. Amino acid sequence: CASSPDRAYTWEQYF. The chain carries TRBV18 and TRBJ2-7; 8 positions match TRBD1. Losses at the gene ends were 3 bases for V and 7 bases for J; bases not matched to a gene: 11. The CDR3 sequence is 15 residues long. Germline loops: CDR1 KGHSH, CDR2 LQKENI.

The chain joins TRBV7-6 to TRBJ2-7; 7 bases fit TRBD2. Trimming took 1 base from V and 5 from J; bases not matched to a gene: 14. From germline, CDR1 is SGHVS and CDR2 FNYEAQ. The CDR3 runs 17 residues. CDR3 nucleotides: TGTGCCAGCAGCTTAGTGGGGCGGGGCGGGAGTAGCCACGAGCAGTACTTC. This gives the protein CASSLVGRGGSSHEQYF.

V is TRBV7-8 and J is TRBJ2-5; the D gene is possibly TRBD2 (5 bases). Trimming pared 4 bases from V and 6 bases from J, leaving 6 bases between. The CDR3 has 11 amino acids. Germline V gives CDR1 SGHVS, CDR2 FQNEAQ. The CDR3 loop is CASSWEKTQYF. CDR3 nucleotide sequence: TGTGCCAGCAGCTGGGAGAAGACCCAGTACTTC.

This chain uses TRBV27 with TRBJ1-2, with 10 nucleotides matching TRBD1. CDR3 length: 16 amino acids. With 0 bases clipped from V and 3 bases from J, the junction kept 4 bases outside the gene matches. Germline assignment: CDR1 MNHEY and CDR2 SMNVEV (reference sequence). The CDR3 DNA follows: TGTGCCAGCAGTTTATCGGGGACAGGGGAGCACTATGGCTACACCTTC. As protein: CASSLSGTGEHYGYTF.

J is TRBJ1-2 and V is TRBV7-3; 7 nucleotides align to TRBD1. With 5 bases clipped from V and 5 bases from J, the junction kept 14 bases outside the gene matches. CDR3 length equals 16 residues. CDR1 and CDR2 from the germline V gene are SGHTA and FQGTGA. CDR3 residues: CASSIGTAGGFYGYTF. DNA for the CDR3: TGTGCCAGCAGCATCGGGACAGCTGGAGGATTTTATGGCTACACCTTC.

The chain uses TRBV19 and TRBJ2-3; D is perhaps TRBD2 (6 bases). This CDR3 is built from 15 residues. V lost 3 bases, J lost 1 base, and 11 bases lay in between. Germline CDR1 and CDR2: LNHDA and SQIVND (reference sequence). CDR3 bases: TGTGCCAGTAGTATCGTCGGGAGTGGCACAGATACGCAGTATTTT. It specifies CASSIVGSGTDTQYF.

The chain joins TRBV7-2 to TRBJ2-1; the match to TRBD1 covers 7 bases. Germline CDR1 and CDR2: SGHTA and FQGNSA. After removal of 4 bases from V and 9 bases from J, the junction contained 6 bases not matched to a gene. The CDR3 totals 13 residues. Here the CDR3 DNA reads TGTGCCAGCAGCTCCGACAGGGACACTGAGCAGTTCTTC. It specifies CASSSDRDTEQFF.

The chain carries TRBV6-1 and TRBJ2-7; D not certain. CDR1 MNHNS and CDR2 SASEGT come from the germline V gene. The CDR3 covers 13 residues. V was clipped by 7 bases and J by 0 bases, with 10 bases between them. The CDR3 region is CASIALDSYEQYF. The DNA for the CDR3 is TGTGCCAGCATAGCCTTAGACTCCTACGAGCAGTACTTC.

The genes are TRBV4-1 and TRBJ2-1, with 8 bases that match TRBD2. Trimming at V came to 0 bases and at J to 10 bases, leaving 11 bases not matched to a gene. Germline CDR1 and CDR2: MGHRA and YSYEKL. CDR3 length equals 16 residues. CDR3 amino acids: CASSQEVGSGIFEQFF. In DNA form, the CDR3 reads TGCGCCAGCAGCCAAGAGGTCGGTAGCGGGATATTCGAGCAGTTCTTC.

This chain connects TRBV5-1 to TRBJ1-1; TRBD1 is a possible D gene (6 bases). Germline CDR1 and CDR2: SGHRS and YFSETQ. The length of the CDR3 is 15 residues. With 6 bases removed from V and 5 bases from J, the gap between germline ends came to 20 bases. CDR3 sequence reads: CASITISQGQTEAFF. The CDR3 coding sequence is TGCGCCAGCATAACCATTTCCCAGGGACAAACTGAAGCTTTCTTT.

This clone turned up a few times. CDR3 bases: TGTGCCAGCAGCCCATCAAATGAAAAACTGTTTTTT. It specifies CASSPSNEKLFF. V gene TRBV7-9 combines with J gene TRBJ1-4; D gene unclear. CDR3 size: 12 residues. Deletions cut 5 bases from V and 5 bases from J, with 6 bases between. CDR1 and CDR2 from the germline V gene are SEHNR and FQNEAQ (reference sequence). Supplemented by reference TRBV7-9 and TRBJ1-4, the full variable domain reads DTGVSQNPRHKITKRGQNVTFRCDPISEHNRLYWYRQTLGQGPEFLTYFQNEAQLEKSRLLSDRFSAERPKGSFSTLEIQRTEQGDSAMYLCASSPSNEKLFFGSGTQLSVL.

This clone was counted only a few times. CDR3 sequence reads: CASKAGDELYYGYTF. The CDR3 nucleotides are TGTGCCAGTAAAGCGGGGGACGAATTGTATTATGGCTACACCTTC. The chain joins TRBV19 to TRBJ1-2, with D possibly being TRBD1 (5 bases). The CDR3 totals 15 residues. V was clipped by 7 bases and J by 5 bases, with 20 bases between them. CDR1 LNHDA and CDR2 SQIVND come from the germline V gene (reference sequence).

The chain's CDR3 is CASSAPGLAGAGANVLTF. The CDR3, as DNA: TGTGCCAGCAGTGCCCCGGGACTAGCGGGAGCTGGGGCCAACGTCCTGACTTTC. The chain joins TRBV6-1 to TRBJ2-6; 14 bases are shared with TRBD2. Germline lookup yields CDR1 MNHNS and CDR2 SASEGT. The CDR3 totals 18 residues. The V gene end was trimmed by 4 bases and the J gene end by 2 bases; junction bases not matched to a gene: 4.